The 18 T cell receptor beta chains below all came from one sample that was sequenced in a study of Graves' ophthalmopathy and Graves' hyperthyroidism. TCR beta CDR3 regions were amplified from RNA transcripts. The authors performed first-round RT-PCR with HTBI primers and then a second-round multiplex PCR. MiXCR, applied by TCRdb to the multiplex PCR reads, yields one record per CDR3 protein. The repertoire holds approximately 700,000 distinct CDR3 sequences, with 35% to 45% as singletons. What was sequenced was peripheral blood. The receptor set was obtained from an adult man with Graves' ophthalmopathy.

As to this clonotype: Lacking the conserved final phenylalanine or tryptophan, this CDR3 likely reflects a read error. The chain has TRBV19 and TRBJ1-5, with 9 bases lining up with TRBD1. The CDR3 spans 16 residues. The V gene's germline CDR1 is LNHDA and CDR2 SQIVND (reference sequence). CDR3 sequence (DNA): TGTGCCAGTAGTACCGGACAGGGGCTTAGCAATGAGCCCCAGCATTAT. It is translated as CASSTGQGLSNEPQHY.

This sequence joins TRBV29-1 and TRBJ2-5; 7 bases agree with TRBD1. The CDR3 is 14 amino acids. J lost 2 bases, V lost 4 bases, and 7 bases had no gene match. The V gene's germline CDR1 is SQVTM and CDR2 ANQGSEA. CDR3: CSVGQGKGQETQYF. CDR3 nucleotide sequence: TGCAGCGTTGGACAGGGAAAAGGACAAGAGACCCAGTACTTC.

This clonotype was counted ten times or more. V is TRBV7-9 and J is TRBJ2-7; the match to TRBD1 covers 7 bases. With V trimmed by 5 bases and J by 6 bases, 7 bases remained unmatched. Germline V gene data show CDR1 as SEHNR and CDR2 as FQNEAQ (reference sequence). This CDR3 comprises 13 residues. CDR3 region: CASSPRQGSEQYF. The CDR3 coding sequence is TGTGCCAGCAGCCCACGACAGGGCTCCGAGCAGTACTTC. Filled out from reference TRBV7-9 and TRBJ2-7, the complete variable domain reads DTGVSQNPRHKITKRGQNVTFRCDPISEHNRLYWYRQTLGQGPEFLTYFQNEAQLEKSRLLSDRFSAERPKGSFSTLEIQRTEQGDSAMYLCASSPRQGSEQYFGPGTRLTVT.

This clonotype occurred many times. The chain couples TRBV4-2 to TRBJ1-4, with a possible D match to TRBD1 (5 bases). Germline loops: CDR1 LGHNA, CDR2 YNFKEQ. The CDR3 is made up of 13 amino acids. Trimming took off 8 bases at V and 5 bases at J, with 12 bases between the two ends. CDR3 sequence reads: CASRGPPNEKLFF. CDR3 DNA sequence: TGTGCCAGCCGGGGACCGCCCAATGAAAAACTGTTTTTT.

The chain links TRBV29-1 to TRBJ2-3, with TRBD1 identical over 11 bases. V gave up 8 bases and J gave up 4 bases; unmatched junction bases: 8. Germline V gene data show CDR1 as SQVTM and CDR2 as ANQGSEA. The CDR3 runs to 14 residues. CDR3 nucleotides: TGCAGCACAGGGACAGGGGGAGCGTCAGATACGCAGTATTTT. It specifies CSTGTGGASDTQYF.

This chain connects TRBV4-1 to TRBJ1-4; 12 bases map to TRBD1. Trimming took 1 base from V and 8 from J; bases not matched to a gene: 5. This CDR3 is built from 16 residues. Looked up from germline, CDR1 is MGHRA and CDR2 is YSYEKL. The CDR3 region has the DNA TGCGCCAGCAGCCAAGGTTCCGGGACAGGGGGCGAAAAACTGTTTTTT. This sequence encodes CASSQGSGTGGEKLFF.

Many counts were recorded for this clonotype. The chain couples TRBV7-2 to TRBJ2-7, with D maybe TRBD2 (7 bases). This CDR3 is built from 14 residues. Trimming took off 7 bases at V and 0 bases at J, with 13 bases between the two ends. The germline V gene encodes CDR1 SGHTA and CDR2 FQGNSA. Here the CDR3 DNA reads TGTGCCAGCAACAAAGGGGGGGGCTCCTACGAGCAGTACTTC. The encoded protein is CASNKGGGSYEQYF.

The V call is TRBV29-1, the J call TRBJ2-7; D is possibly TRBD1 (6 bases). Between the trimmed V and J ends, which lost 4 bases and 7 bases, there was a span of 14 bases. Germline lookup yields CDR1 SQVTM and CDR2 ANQGSEA. This CDR3 region has 12 residues. The CDR3 nucleotides read TGCAGCGTTGTACAGGGTGGTAGGGAGCAGTACTTC. Translating gives CSVVQGGREQYF.

This clonotype was seen a handful of times. The genes are TRBV5-5 and TRBJ2-5; 7 positions match TRBD2. CDR1 is SGHKS, CDR2 YYEKEE, per germline (reference sequence). The trim removed 6 bases at V and 5 bases at J, leaving 7 bases unmatched. The CDR3 runs 13 residues. CDR3 bases: TGTGCCAGCATCCCCACTAGCGAGGAGACCCAGTACTTC. This sequence encodes CASIPTSEETQYF.

This clonotype has at least ten counts. The rearrangement joins TRBV7-9 to TRBJ1-3, with D possibly TRBD1 on 5 matching bases. V was shortened by 0 bases and J by 2 bases, with 11 bases between the two germline ends. Germline values: CDR1 SEHNR, CDR2 FQNEAQ (reference sequence). The CDR3 loop spans 16 amino acids. The CDR3 DNA reads TGTGCCAGCAGCTTAGCTTTACAGGATCCTGGAAACACCATATATTTT. Translating it yields CASSLALQDPGNTIYF.

Only a few counts were recorded for this clonotype. The gene calls are TRBV4-2 and TRBJ1-1; TRBD1 might be the D (5 bases). V lost 1 base, J lost 5 bases, and 17 bases lay in between. CDR1 is LGHNA and CDR2 is YNFKEQ in the germline V gene. The CDR3 extends over 16 amino acids. The CDR3 DNA is TGTGCCAGCAGCCAAGGTCTCTGGGGGAAAATAACTGAAGCTTTCTTT. Translation: CASSQGLWGKITEAFF.

This clonotype was seen repeatedly, ten times or more. The J gene is TRBJ1-2, the V gene TRBV6-6; D gene uncertain. CDR1 and CDR2 (germline): MNHNY, SVGAGI (reference sequence). The CDR3 has 14 residues. V was cut by 4 bases and J by 1 base, with 10 bases left in between. The CDR3 DNA reads TGTGCCAGCAGTTGGCGGACGGATAACTATGGCTACACCTTC. Translation gives CASSWRTDNYGYTF.

This clonotype was seen at least ten times. V gene TRBV20-1 combines with J gene TRBJ2-7; 9 bases are shared with TRBD2. J was trimmed by 4 bases and V by 5 bases; bases with no gene match: 6. CDR1 and CDR2 (germline): DFQATT, SNEGSKA (reference sequence). The CDR3 covers 13 residues. CDR3 DNA: TGCAGTGCTGTTGGGCGGGAGGGTTACGAGCAGTACTTC. Its translation: CSAVGREGYEQYF.

This clonotype occurred a few times. The junction departs from germline at one end; a sequencing error may be responsible. V usage is TRBV12-3 or TRBV12-4 and J usage is TRBJ2-7; D uncertain. This CDR3 contains 11 residues. The CDR3, as DNA: TGTGTCAGCAGTCATTCCCACGAGCAGTACTTC. It encodes CVSSHSHEQYF.

This clonotype was observed a single time. The chain employs TRBV7-6 and TRBJ1-1; a weak D match, TRBD1 (6 bases). CDR3 size: 14 residues. Germline CDR1 reads SGHVS; CDR2 reads FNYEAQ. Trimming stripped 5 bases from V and 5 bases from J, with 15 bases between. The CDR3 DNA sequence: TGTGCCAGCAGCCGAGTGCCAGGGGTGACTGAAGCTTTCTTT. It codes for CASSRVPGVTEAFF. Complete variable domain (other parts from reference TRBV7-6 and TRBJ1-1): GAGVSQSPRYKVTKRGQDVALRCDPISGHVSLYWYRQALGQGPEFLTYFNYEAQQDKSGLPNDRFSAERPEGSISTLTIQRTEQRDSAMYRCASSRVPGVTEAFFGQGTRLTVV.

This clonotype was recorded many times. This sequence joins TRBV19 and TRBJ2-6, with 7 bases fitting TRBD2. V was clipped by 10 bases and J by 4 bases; unmatched bases: 7. Per the germline V gene, CDR1 is LNHDA and CDR2 is SQIVND (reference sequence). The CDR3 runs to 14 residues. Here the CDR3 reads CATLGGAGANVLTF. The CDR3 DNA reads as TGTGCCACCTTGGGAGGGGCCGGGGCCAACGTCCTGACTTTC.

This clonotype was counted a few times. This chain uses TRBV19 with TRBJ2-2; D call uncertain. The V gene's germline CDR1 is LNHDA and CDR2 SQIVND (reference sequence). CDR3 size: 15 residues. V was pared by 3 bases and J by 0 bases, with 8 bases between. The DNA of the CDR3 is TGTGCCAGTAGTATCTGGCAGACGAACACCGGGGAGCTGTTTTTT. Translating gives CASSIWQTNTGELFF.

The J gene is TRBJ2-5, the V gene TRBV29-1; 14 nucleotides align to TRBD2. The CDR3 sequence is 14 residues long. Looked up from germline, CDR1 is SQVTM and CDR2 is ANQGSEA. The V segment lost 8 bases and the J segment 5 bases; nucleotides outside the gene matches: 7. Written as DNA, the CDR3 is TGCAGCTCACGACTAGCGGGGGGGCATGAGACCCAGTACTTC. Encoded protein: CSSRLAGGHETQYF.